The present entry profiles one T cell receptor (beta chain) with its context. The trim removed 0 bases at V and 8 bases at J, leaving 4 bases unmatched. This CDR3 has 15 amino acids. The V gene's germline CDR1 is MNHEY and CDR2 SVGAGI. In the source study's methods: Amplification with reference gene primers provided the estimates of nucleated cell counts. Measured with immunoSEQ multiplex PCR; TCRdb has only the in-frame clones, and not every one. D and trimming come from the DNA, and the V and J calls and clone size come from that table. The data hold around 100,000 clones, with roughly 88% observed a single time. This specimen belongs to a study of blood T cell repertoires in COVID-19. Overall study: The analysed material was cDNA or gDNA that came from T cells, B-cell-depleted T cells, or PBMCs.

This TCR derives from a woman in her sixties with acute or convalescent COVID-19. The chain joins TRBV6-5 to TRBJ1-6; 7 bases line up with TRBD1. The specimen was peripheral blood. In nucleotides, the CDR3 is TGTGCCAGCAGTTACTCGAACAGGGGAGATTCACCCCTCCACTTT. Translated: CASSYSNRGDSPLHF.